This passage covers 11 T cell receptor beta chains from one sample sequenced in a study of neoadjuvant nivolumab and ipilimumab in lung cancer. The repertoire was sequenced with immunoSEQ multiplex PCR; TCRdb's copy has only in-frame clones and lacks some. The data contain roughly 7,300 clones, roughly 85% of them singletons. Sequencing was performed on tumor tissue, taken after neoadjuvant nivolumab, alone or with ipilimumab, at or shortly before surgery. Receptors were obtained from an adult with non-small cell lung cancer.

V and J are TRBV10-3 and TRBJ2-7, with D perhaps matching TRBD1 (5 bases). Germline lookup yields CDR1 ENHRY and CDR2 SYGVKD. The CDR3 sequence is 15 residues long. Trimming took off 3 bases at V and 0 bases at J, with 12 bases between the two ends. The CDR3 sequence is CAISDSRASSYEQYF. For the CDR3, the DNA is TGTGCCATCAGTGACTCCAGGGCTAGCTCCTACGAGCAGTACTTC.

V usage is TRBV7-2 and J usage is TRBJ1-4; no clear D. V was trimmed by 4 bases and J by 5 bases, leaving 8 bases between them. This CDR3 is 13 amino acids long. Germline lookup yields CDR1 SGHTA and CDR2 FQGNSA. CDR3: CASSSHLNEKLFF. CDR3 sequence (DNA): TGTGCCAGCAGCTCTCACCTAAATGAAAAACTGTTTTTT.

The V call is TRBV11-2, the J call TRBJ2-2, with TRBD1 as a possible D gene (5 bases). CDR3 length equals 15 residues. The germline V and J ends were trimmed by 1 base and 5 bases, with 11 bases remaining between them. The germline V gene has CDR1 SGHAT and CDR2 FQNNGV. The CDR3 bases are TGTGCCAGCAGCTTAGTCCAGGGTGTAACCGGGGAGCTGTTTTTT. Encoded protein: CASSLVQGVTGELFF. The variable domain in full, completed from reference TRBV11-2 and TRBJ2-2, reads EAGVAQSPRYKIIEKRQSVAFWCNPISGHATLYWYQQILGQGPKLLIQFQNNGVVDDSQLPKDRFSAERLKGVDSTLKIQPAKLEDSAVYLCASSLVQGVTGELFFGEGSRLTVL.

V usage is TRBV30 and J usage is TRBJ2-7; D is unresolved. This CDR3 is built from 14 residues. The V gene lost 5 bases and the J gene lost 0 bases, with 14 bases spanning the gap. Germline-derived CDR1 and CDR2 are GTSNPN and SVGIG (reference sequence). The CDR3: CAWGGPRTSYEQYF. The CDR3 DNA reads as TGTGCCTGGGGTGGACCGAGAACCTCCTACGAGCAGTACTTC.

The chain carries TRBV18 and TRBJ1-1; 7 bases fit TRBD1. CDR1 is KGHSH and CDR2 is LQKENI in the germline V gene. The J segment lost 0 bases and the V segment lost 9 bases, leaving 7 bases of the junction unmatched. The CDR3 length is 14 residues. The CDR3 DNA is TGTGCCAGTACTCTGGGACAGTTGAACACTGAAGCTTTCTTT. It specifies CASTLGQLNTEAFF.

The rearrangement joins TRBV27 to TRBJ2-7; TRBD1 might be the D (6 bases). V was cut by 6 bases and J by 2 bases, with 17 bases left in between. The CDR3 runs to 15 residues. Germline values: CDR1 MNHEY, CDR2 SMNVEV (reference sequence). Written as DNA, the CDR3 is TGTGCCAGCAGCAAAGGGACACCCAAGGCCTACGAGCAGTACTTC. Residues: CASSKGTPKAYEQYF.

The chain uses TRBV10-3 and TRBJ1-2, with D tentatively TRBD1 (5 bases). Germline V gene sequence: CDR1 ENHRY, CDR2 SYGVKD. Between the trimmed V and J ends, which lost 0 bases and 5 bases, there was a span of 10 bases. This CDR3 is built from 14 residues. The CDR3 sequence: CAISESMTAYGYTF. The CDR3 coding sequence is TGTGCCATCAGTGAGTCTATGACAGCATATGGCTACACCTTC.

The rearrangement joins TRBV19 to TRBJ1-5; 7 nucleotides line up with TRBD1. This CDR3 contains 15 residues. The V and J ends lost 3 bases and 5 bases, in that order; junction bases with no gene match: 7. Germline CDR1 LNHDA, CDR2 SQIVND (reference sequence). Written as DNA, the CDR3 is TGTGCCAGTAGTATCGACAGGGTATGGGATCAGCCCCAGCATTTT. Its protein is CASSIDRVWDQPQHF. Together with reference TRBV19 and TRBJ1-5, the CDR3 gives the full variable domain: DGGITQSPKYLFRKEGQNVTLSCEQNLNHDAMYWYRQDPGQGLRLIYYSQIVNDFQKGDIAEGYSVSREKKESFPLTVTSAQKNPTAFYLCASSIDRVWDQPQHFGDGTRLSIL.

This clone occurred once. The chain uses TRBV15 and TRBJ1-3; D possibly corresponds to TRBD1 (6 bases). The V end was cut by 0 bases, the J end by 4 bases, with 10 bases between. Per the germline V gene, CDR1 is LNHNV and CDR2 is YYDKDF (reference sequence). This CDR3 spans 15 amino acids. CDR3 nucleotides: TGTGCCACCAGCAGAGATCAGGGGCCCGGAAACACCATATATTTT. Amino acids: CATSRDQGPGNTIYF.

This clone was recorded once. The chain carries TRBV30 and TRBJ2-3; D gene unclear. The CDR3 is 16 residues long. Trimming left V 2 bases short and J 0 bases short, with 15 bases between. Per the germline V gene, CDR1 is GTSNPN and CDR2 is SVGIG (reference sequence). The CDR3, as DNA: TGTGCCTGGAGTCTGCCGAAGGAGTCTAGCACAGATACGCAGTATTTT. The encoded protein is CAWSLPKESSTDTQYF.

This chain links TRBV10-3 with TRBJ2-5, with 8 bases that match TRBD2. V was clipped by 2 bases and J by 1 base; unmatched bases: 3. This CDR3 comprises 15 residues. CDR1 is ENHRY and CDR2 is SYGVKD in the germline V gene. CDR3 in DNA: TGTGCCATCAGTGAGAGGCGGGGGGCCCAAGAGACCCAGTACTTC. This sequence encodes CAISERRGAQETQYF.